This T cell receptor beta chain was sequenced for a study of blood T cell repertoires in COVID-19. On the study more broadly: The analysed material was cDNA or gDNA that came from T cells, B-cell-depleted T cells, or PBMCs.

On this clone: Other DNA variants within this sample encode the same CDR3.

There are 11 residues in the CDR3. The V end lost 2 bases, the J end lost 3 bases, and 5 bases lay between the germline ends. Germline CDR1 reads DFQATT; CDR2 reads SNEGSKA (reference sequence). The protocol was immunoSEQ multiplex PCR, while the TCRdb copy is restricted to in-frame clones and leaves out a portion. Of about 57,000 clones in the sample, approximately 86% are singletons; the top ten hold 20% to 25%. This chain connects TRBV20-1 to TRBJ2-7; perhaps TRBD1 as D (5 bases). The material sequenced was peripheral blood. This sequence originates from an elderly woman with COVID-19, enrolled during active disease. The CDR3 region has the DNA TGCAGTGCTAGACAGGGCTACGAGCAGTACTTC. It specifies CSARQGYEQYF.